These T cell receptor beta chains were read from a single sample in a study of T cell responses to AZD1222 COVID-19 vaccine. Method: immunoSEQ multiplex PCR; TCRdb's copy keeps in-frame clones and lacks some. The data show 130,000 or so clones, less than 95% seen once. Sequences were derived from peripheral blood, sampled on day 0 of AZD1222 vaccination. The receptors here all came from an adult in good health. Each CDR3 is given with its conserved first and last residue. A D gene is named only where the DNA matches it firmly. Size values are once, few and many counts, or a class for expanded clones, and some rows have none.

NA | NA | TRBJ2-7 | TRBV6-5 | CASSRSGSSYEQYF | TGTGCCAGCAGCCGGTCAGGGAGCTCCTACGAGCAGTACTTC
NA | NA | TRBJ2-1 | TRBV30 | CAWSGVGPRDWTYNEQFF | TGTGCCTGGAGTGGAGTGGGGCCCCGGGACTGGACCTACAATGAGCAGTTCTTC
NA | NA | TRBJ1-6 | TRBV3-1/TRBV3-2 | CASSPRQNSPLHF | TGTGCCAGCAGCCCGAGACAGAATTCACCCCTCCACTTT
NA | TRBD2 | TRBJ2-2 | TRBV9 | CASSVEPGGSGELFF | TGTGCCAGCAGCGTAGAACCGGGAGGGTCCGGGGAGCTGTTTTTT
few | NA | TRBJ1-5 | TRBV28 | CASSFSGGTNQPQHF | TGTGCCAGCAGTTTTTCGGGGGGCACGAATCAGCCCCAGCATTTT
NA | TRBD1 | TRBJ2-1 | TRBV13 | CASSRDRTYNEQFF | TGTGCCAGCAGCCGGGACAGGACGTACAATGAGCAGTTCTTC
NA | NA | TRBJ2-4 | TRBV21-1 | CASSPPGAKNIQYF | TGTGCCAGCAGCCCCCCAGGAGCCAAAAACATTCAGTACTTC
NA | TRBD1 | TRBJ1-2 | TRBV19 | CASGTGSGGYTF | TGTGCCAGTGGGACAGGATCCGGTGGCTACACCTTC
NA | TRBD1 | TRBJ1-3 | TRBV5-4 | CASSPGTGRMGSGNTIYF | TGTGCCAGCAGCCCGGGGACAGGGAGGATGGGCTCTGGAAACACCATATATTTT
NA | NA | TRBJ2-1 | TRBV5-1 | CASSLKEPYNEQFF | TGCGCCAGCAGCTTGAAGGAGCCTTACAATGAGCAGTTCTTC
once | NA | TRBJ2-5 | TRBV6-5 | CASSYSRTERAQYF | TGTGCCAGCAGTTACTCACGGACGGAGCGGGCCCAGTACTTC
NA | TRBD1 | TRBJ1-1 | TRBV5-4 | CASSNPDRAGVYTEAFF | TGTGCCAGCAGCAACCCGGACAGGGCGGGAGTGTATACTGAAGCTTTCTTT
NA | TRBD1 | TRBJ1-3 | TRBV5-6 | CASSLEPTGSGNTIYF | TGTGCCAGCAGCCTCGAACCGACAGGGTCCGGAAACACCATATATTTT
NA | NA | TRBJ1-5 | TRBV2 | CASSEVILRQPQHF | TGTGCCAGCAGTGAAGTGATACTACGACAGCCCCAGCATTTT
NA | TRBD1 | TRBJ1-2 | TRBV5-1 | CASSSSLTGGSNPHGYTF | TGCGCCAGCAGCTCCTCCCTGACAGGGGGCTCAAACCCCCATGGCTACACCTTC
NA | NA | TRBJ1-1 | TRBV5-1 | CASSSFIGTEAFF | TGCGCCAGCAGCTCGTTCATAGGCACTGAAGCTTTCTTT
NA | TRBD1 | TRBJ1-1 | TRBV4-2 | CASSRDSKNTEAFF | TGTGCCAGCAGCCGGGACAGTAAGAACACTGAAGCTTTCTTT
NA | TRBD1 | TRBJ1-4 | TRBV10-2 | CASSEDRAVGKLFF | TGCGCCAGCAGTGAGGACAGGGCGGTAGGAAAACTGTTTTTT
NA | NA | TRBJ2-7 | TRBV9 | CASSVVPGGPPYEQYF | TGTGCCAGCAGCGTAGTACCCGGGGGCCCCCCTTACGAGCAGTACTTC
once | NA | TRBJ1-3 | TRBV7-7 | CASSSGPHSGNTIYF | TGTGCTAGCAGCTCCGGACCTCACTCTGGAAACACCATATATTTT
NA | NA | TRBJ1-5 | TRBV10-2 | CASSNRDFNQPQHF | TGCGCCAGCAGCAACCGGGACTTCAATCAGCCCCAGCATTTT
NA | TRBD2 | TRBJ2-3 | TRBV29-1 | CSSGSLAGSADTQYF | TGCAGCTCCGGCTCCTTAGCGGGGAGCGCAGATACGCAGTATTTT
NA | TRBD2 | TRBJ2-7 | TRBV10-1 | CASSEGGDEQYF | TGCGCCAGCAGTGAGGGGGGGGACGAGCAGTACTTC
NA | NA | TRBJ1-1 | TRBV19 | CASSRLGLGTEAFF | TGTGCCAGTAGTAGACTGGGACTGGGCACTGAAGCTTTCTTT
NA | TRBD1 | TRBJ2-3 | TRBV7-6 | CASSLDPGGQGLTDTQYF | TGTGCCAGCAGCTTAGATCCCGGGGGACAGGGTCTCACAGATACGCAGTATTTT
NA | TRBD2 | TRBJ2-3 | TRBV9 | CASSVPSSGSVDTQYF | TGTGCCAGCAGCGTCCCATCCAGCGGGAGTGTGGATACGCAGTATTTT
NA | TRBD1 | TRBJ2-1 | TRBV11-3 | CASSFGQGVGEQFF | TGTGCCAGCAGCTTTGGTCAGGGGGTTGGTGAGCAGTTCTTC
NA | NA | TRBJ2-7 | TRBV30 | CAWGRQTYEQYF | TGTGCCTGGGGAAGACAGACCTACGAGCAGTACTTC
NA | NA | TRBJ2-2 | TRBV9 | CASSIGHLTGELFF | TGTGCCAGCAGCATTGGACACCTTACCGGGGAGCTGTTTTTT
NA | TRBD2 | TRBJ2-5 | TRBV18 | CASSLSGKQETQYF | TGTGCCAGCTCACTTAGCGGGAAGCAAGAGACCCAGTACTTC
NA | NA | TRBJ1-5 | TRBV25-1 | CASSERSNQPQHF | TGTGCCAGCAGTGAACGCAGCAATCAGCCCCAGCATTTT
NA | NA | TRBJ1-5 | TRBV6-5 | CASGTTAWQPQHF | TGTGCCAGCGGAACCACTGCGTGGCAGCCCCAGCATTTT
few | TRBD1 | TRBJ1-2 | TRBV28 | CASRSTGADYGYTF | TGTGCCAGCAGATCCACAGGGGCAGACTATGGCTACACCTTC
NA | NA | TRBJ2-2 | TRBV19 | CASSVGDWSNTGELFF | TGTGCCAGTAGTGTAGGGGACTGGTCGAACACCGGGGAGCTGTTTTTT
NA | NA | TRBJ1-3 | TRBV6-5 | CASSYSFGGNTIYF | TGTGCCAGCAGTTACTCGTTTGGAGGAAACACCATATATTTT
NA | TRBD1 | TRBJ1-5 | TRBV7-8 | CASSLRLRQGSGNQPQHF | TGTGCCAGCAGCTTGAGATTAAGACAGGGGTCCGGAAATCAGCCCCAGCATTTT
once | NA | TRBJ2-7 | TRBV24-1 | CATSGGGATYEQYF | TGTGCCACTTCTGGAGGGGGCGCTACCTACGAGCAGTACTTC
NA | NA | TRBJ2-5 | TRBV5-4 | CATYDIKETQYF | TGTGCCACCTACGATATAAAGGAGACCCAGTACTTC
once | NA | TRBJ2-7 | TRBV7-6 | CASSLGAQSYEQYF | TGTGCCAGCAGCTTAGGGGCCCAGAGCTACGAGCAGTACTTC
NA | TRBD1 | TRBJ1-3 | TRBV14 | CASSQDARGPGNTIYF | TGTGCCAGCAGCCAAGACGCAAGGGGGCCTGGAAACACCATATATTTT
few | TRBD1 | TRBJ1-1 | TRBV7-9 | CASSPTTGANTEAFF | TGTGCCAGCAGCCCGACTACAGGGGCGAACACTGAAGCTTTCTTT
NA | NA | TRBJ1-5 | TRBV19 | CASSSGTRNQPQHF | TGTGCCAGTAGTTCCGGGACCCGCAATCAGCCCCAGCATTTT
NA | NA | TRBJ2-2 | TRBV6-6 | CASSYWGNTGELFF | TGTGCCAGCAGTTACTGGGGGAACACCGGGGAGCTGTTTTTT
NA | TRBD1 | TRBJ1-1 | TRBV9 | CASSAPGTGGTEAFF | TGTGCCAGCAGTGCCCCTGGGACAGGGGGGACTGAAGCTTTCTTT
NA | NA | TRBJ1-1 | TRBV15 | CATRAFMNTEAFF | TGTGCCACCAGAGCTTTCATGAACACTGAAGCTTTCTTT
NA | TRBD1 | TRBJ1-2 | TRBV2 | CASSEYFRQGGANYGYTF | TGTGCCAGCAGTGAATACTTCAGGCAGGGGGGAGCTAACTATGGCTACACCTTC
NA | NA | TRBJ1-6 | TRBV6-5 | CASSSDLRSLHF | TGTGCCAGCAGTTCCGATCTTAGATCCCTCCACTTT
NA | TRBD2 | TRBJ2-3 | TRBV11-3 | CASSLGTSGASTDTQYF | TGTGCCAGCAGCTTAGGGACTAGCGGGGCCAGCACAGATACGCAGTATTTT
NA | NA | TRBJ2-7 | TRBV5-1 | CASSKKGVPHEQYF | TGCGCCAGCAGCAAAAAGGGGGTACCTCACGAGCAGTACTTC
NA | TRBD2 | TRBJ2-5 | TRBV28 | CASSLYPSGSLGTQYF | TGTGCCAGCAGTTTATACCCTAGCGGGAGTTTGGGGACCCAGTACTTC
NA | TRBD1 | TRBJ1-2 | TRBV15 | CATAPGQGVIYGYTF | TGTGCCACCGCACCGGGACAGGGCGTAATCTATGGCTACACCTTC
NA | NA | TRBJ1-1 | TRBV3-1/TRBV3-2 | CASSQDFPGSTEAFF | TGTGCCAGCAGCCAAGATTTCCCGGGGTCCACTGAAGCTTTCTTT
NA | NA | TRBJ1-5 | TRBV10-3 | CAISESTAQGNQPQHF | TGTGCCATCAGTGAGTCGACAGCCCAGGGCAATCAGCCCCAGCATTTT
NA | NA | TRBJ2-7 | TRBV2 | CATSEGSRYEQYF | TGTGCCACATCAGAGGGGAGCAGATACGAGCAGTACTTC
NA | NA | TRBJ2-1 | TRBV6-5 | CASSLQGAVQFF | TGTGCCAGCAGCTTACAGGGCGCGGTCCAGTTCTTC
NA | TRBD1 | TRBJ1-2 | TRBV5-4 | CASSQDRTSANYGYTF | TGTGCCAGCAGCCAGGACAGGACTTCAGCTAACTATGGCTACACCTTC
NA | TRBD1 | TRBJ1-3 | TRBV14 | CASSQLKGGQISSGNTIYF | TGTGCCAGCAGCCAACTAAAGGGGGGACAGATAAGCTCTGGAAACACCATATATTTT
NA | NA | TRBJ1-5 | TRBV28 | CASSFGLGRVTSNQPQHF | TGTGCCAGCAGTTTTGGTTTGGGCAGGGTTACCTCCAATCAGCCCCAGCATTTT
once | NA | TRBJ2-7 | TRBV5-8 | CASSSTYEQYF | TGTGCCAGCAGCTCCACCTACGAGCAGTACTTC
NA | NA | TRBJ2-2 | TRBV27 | CASSYGSGELFF | TGTGCCAGCAGTTACGGGTCCGGGGAGCTGTTTTTT